Following are 18 T cell receptor beta chains from one sample sequenced in a study of blood T cell repertoires in COVID-19. Produced via immunoSEQ multiplex PCR; TCRdb's table is partial and in-frame only. This table holds under 150,000 clones, 84% found once. Material for sequencing was PBMCs or T cells enriched from blood (not recorded which). These TCRs come from a man aged 40-55 years with acute COVID-19.

The V and J genes are TRBV6-5 and TRBJ1-3, with a tentative D call TRBD1 (5 bases). CDR3 size: 14 residues. The V and J ends lost 6 bases and 0 bases respectively, with 9 bases between them. CDR1 is MNHEY and CDR2 is SVGAGI in the germline V gene. CDR3 DNA: TGTGCCAGCAGACAGGCCTACTCTGGAAACACCATATATTTT. Protein: CASRQAYSGNTIYF.

V usage is TRBV27 and J usage is TRBJ2-3; weak D call: TRBD2 (7 bases). Germline CDR1 and CDR2: MNHEY and SMNVEV (reference sequence). Trimming removed 2 bases at V and 2 bases at J, with 14 bases between. There are 16 residues in the CDR3. CDR3 sequence (DNA): TGTGCCAGCAGTTTAAATCAAGCGGGACACACAGATACGCAGTATTTT. Its translation is CASSLNQAGHTDTQYF.

This chain joins TRBV3-1 (or the pseudogene TRBV3-2) and TRBJ1-5, with D possibly being TRBD1 (5 bases). CDR1 LGHDT and CDR2 YNNKEL come from the germline V gene (reference sequence). This CDR3 is built from 14 residues. V was shortened by 1 base and J by 6 bases, with 10 bases between the two germline ends. The CDR3 bases are TGTGCCAGCAGCCAAGGGGACTTGAGTCAGCCCCAGCATTTT. This codes for CASSQGDLSQPQHF.

The CDR3 protein is CASSHSGDTQYF. CDR3 DNA: TGTGCCAGCAGCCACTCGGGGGATACGCAGTATTTT. The J gene is TRBJ2-3, the V gene TRBV7-8; the D gene is possibly TRBD2 (5 bases). V lost 5 bases and J lost 6, with 9 bases in between. CDR1 SGHVS and CDR2 FQNEAQ come from the germline V gene. This CDR3 comprises 12 residues.

The chain carries TRBV5-1 and TRBJ2-1; 8 nucleotides align to TRBD2. Germline loops: CDR1 SGHRS, CDR2 YFSETQ. This CDR3 comprises 15 residues. J lost 4 bases, V lost 5 bases, and 8 bases had no gene match. DNA of the CDR3: TGCGCCAGCAGTCCGAGCGGGGGCCCTTACAATGAGCAGTTCTTC. Protein: CASSPSGGPYNEQFF.

The chain has TRBV3-1 (or the pseudogene TRBV3-2) and TRBJ1-5; weak D call: TRBD1 (6 bases). In germline, CDR1 is LGHDT, CDR2 YNNKEL (reference sequence). The CDR3 sequence is 14 residues long. Trimming shortened V by 3 bases and J by 9 bases, and 15 bases separated the two germline ends. The CDR3 DNA is TGTGCCAGCAGCCATCAACAGGGCGCACGGCCCCAGCATTTT. Residues: CASSHQQGARPQHF.

The table lists this clone with a few counts. The V gene is TRBV2, the J gene TRBJ1-1; 9 bases match TRBD1. The CDR3 consists of 15 residues. The germline CDR1 and CDR2 sequences are SNHLY and FYNNEI. The junction had 11 bases not matched to a gene; V was cut back by 6 bases and J by 6 bases. The CDR3 sequence: CASSVPGQGIAEAFF. The CDR3 coding sequence is TGTGCCAGCAGCGTCCCGGGACAGGGAATCGCTGAAGCTTTCTTT.

V usage is TRBV2 and J usage is TRBJ1-2; 7 bases align to TRBD1. CDR3 size: 14 residues. Germline V gene data show CDR1 as SNHLY and CDR2 as FYNNEI. The ends lost 4 bases at V and 4 bases at J; junction bases unmatched: 6. The CDR3 region has the DNA TGTGCCAGCAGTGTCGGACAGGATACCTATGGCTACACCTTC. It translates to CASSVGQDTYGYTF.

The rearrangement uses TRBV18 and TRBJ1-1, with D possibly matching TRBD1 (5 bases). Between the trimmed V and J ends, which lost 0 bases and 0 bases, there was a span of 8 bases. CDR1 and CDR2 from the germline V gene are KGHSH and LQKENI. The CDR3 runs to 15 residues. The CDR3 bases are TGTGCCAGCTCACCACCCGCGGACATGAACACTGAAGCTTTCTTT. Protein: CASSPPADMNTEAFF.

In this sample, this clone turned up once. The CDR3 DNA sequence: TGTGCCACCAGCAGAGATTATAGTTTGCTAGACCATTTCTACAATGAGCAGTTCTTC. Amino acids: CATSRDYSLLDHFYNEQFF. The chain combines TRBV15 with TRBJ2-1; D ambiguous. CDR1 is LNHNV and CDR2 is YYDKDF in the germline V gene (reference sequence). This CDR3 contains 19 residues. Trimming stripped 0 bases from V and 3 bases from J, with 21 bases between.

The CDR3 nucleotides read TGTGCCAGCAGCTTAGCAAGCGCAGGGGATTCACCCCTCCACTTT. It specifies CASSLASAGDSPLHF. This chain links TRBV11-2 with TRBJ1-6, with D perhaps matching TRBD1 (6 bases). Germline V gene lookup returns CDR1 SGHAT and CDR2 FQNNGV. The CDR3 totals 15 residues. The ends were cut back, 1 base at V and 8 bases at J, with 12 bases in the middle. Drawing the rest from reference TRBV11-2 and TRBJ1-6, the complete variable domain is EAGVAQSPRYKIIEKRQSVAFWCNPISGHATLYWYQQILGQGPKLLIQFQNNGVVDDSQLPKDRFSAERLKGVDSTLKIQPAKLEDSAVYLCASSLASAGDSPLHFGNGTRLTVT.

The chain uses TRBV10-3 and TRBJ1-5; 7 bases match TRBD1. Germline trimming cut 6 bases from V and 3 bases from J; bases unmatched to any gene: 8. The CDR3 is 15 amino acids. CDR1 is ENHRY, CDR2 SYGVKD, per germline. The DNA for the CDR3 is TGTGCCATCAGCGTAGACAGGGTTTTCAATCAGCCCCAGCATTTT. Translated, it gives CAISVDRVFNQPQHF.

V is TRBV19 and J is TRBJ2-3, with 13 bases aligning to TRBD2. The V gene's germline CDR1 is LNHDA and CDR2 SQIVND (reference sequence). This CDR3 comprises 18 residues. J was trimmed by 0 bases and V by 6 bases; bases with no gene match: 9. CDR3 sequence (DNA): TGTGCCAGTAGCTTAAGAGGACTAGCGGGAGCTAGCACAGATACGCAGTATTTT. Protein sequence: CASSLRGLAGASTDTQYF.

A few counts support this clone. The gene calls are TRBV2 and TRBJ1-6; D not resolved. V was shortened by 7 bases and J by 10 bases, with 14 bases between the two germline ends. CDR3 size: 13 residues. The germline CDR1 and CDR2 sequences are SNHLY and FYNNEI. The CDR3: CASTVDSGSPLHF. CDR3 DNA: TGTGCCAGCACGGTGGATTCGGGGTCACCCCTCCACTTT.

A single count supports this clone. CDR3 DNA: TGTGCCAGCAGTTACATCGGACAGGTCTACGAGCAGTACTTC. Encoded protein: CASSYIGQVYEQYF. The chain links TRBV6-5 to TRBJ2-7; 7 nucleotides align to TRBD1. The trim removed 2 bases at V and 3 bases at J, leaving 4 bases unmatched. There are 14 residues in the CDR3. The germline V gene encodes CDR1 MNHEY and CDR2 SVGAGI.

The chain recombines TRBV18 with TRBJ2-5, with a possible D match to TRBD1 (5 bases). The ends were cut back, 0 bases at V and 5 bases at J, with 13 bases in the middle. CDR3 length: 15 residues. Germline CDR1 KGHSH, CDR2 LQKENI. In nucleotides, the CDR3 is TGTGCCAGCTCACCACCGGGGCTTAAGGGGGAGACCCAGTACTTC. Its translation is CASSPPGLKGETQYF. The full variable domain, completed using reference TRBV18 and TRBJ2-5, is NAGVMQNPRHLVRRRGQEARLRCSPMKGHSHVYWYRQLPEEGLKFMVYLQKENIIDESGMPKERFSAEFPKEGPSILRIQQVVRGDSAAYFCASSPPGLKGETQYFGPGTRLLVL.

The chain joins TRBV5-1 to TRBJ1-2; 8 bases match TRBD1. Germline V lookup: CDR1 SGHRS, CDR2 YFSETQ. The CDR3 has 14 amino acids. J was trimmed by 5 bases and V by 4 bases; bases with no gene match: 7. CDR3 DNA: TGCGCCAGCAGCCTTGGACAGGGCTGGTATGGCTACACCTTC. Its protein is CASSLGQGWYGYTF.

The V call is TRBV19, the J call TRBJ2-1; 9 nucleotides align to TRBD2. CDR3 length: 17 residues. Germline-derived CDR1 and CDR2 are LNHDA and SQIVND (reference sequence). The ends lost 8 bases at V and 0 bases at J; junction bases unmatched: 11. DNA of the CDR3: TGTGCCAGTGGTAGCGGGGGCGATCCCAGCTCCTACAATGAGCAGTTCTTC. This encodes CASGSGGDPSSYNEQFF.